This is a list of T cell receptor beta chains from one sample in a study of CD8+CD57+ T cells in acquired aplastic anemia. Each CDR3 protein gets one entry after TCRdb re-called the reads with MiXCR. The data hold about half a million distinct CDR3 sequences, with under 40% observed a single time. The sequencing input was sorted CD4+, CD8+, or CD8+CD57+ T cells (not recorded which) from PBMCs. These receptors originate from a human donor with aplastic anemia. Each CDR3 is given with its conserved first and last residue. The order of the fields is CDR3 DNA, CDR3 protein, D gene, CDR3 length, clone size, J gene, V gene. A D gene is named only where the DNA matches it firmly. Clone size is not always given. Where it is, it says once, few, many or a class for expanded clones.

cdr3_nt: TGTGCCAGCAGTACCAACAGGGGATCGGACTATGGCTACACCTTC; cdr3_aa: CASSTNRGSDYGYTF; d_call: TRBD1; cdr3_length: 15; clone_size: many; j_call: TRBJ1-2; v_call: TRBV6-1
cdr3_nt: TGCAGTGCTACCGACACCTTGAACACTGAAGCTTTCTTT; cdr3_aa: CSATDTLNTEAFF; d_call: .; cdr3_length: 13; clone_size: .; j_call: TRBJ1-1; v_call: TRBV20-1
cdr3_nt: TGCAGTGCTCCCCTAGGATCTCACACTGAAGCTCTCTTT; cdr3_aa: CSAPLGSHTEALF; d_call: .; cdr3_length: 13; clone_size: .; j_call: TRBJ1-1; v_call: TRBV20-1
cdr3_nt: TGTGCCAGCAGTTACTCGTGGAATCAGCCCCAGCATTTT; cdr3_aa: CASSYSWNQPQHF; d_call: .; cdr3_length: 13; clone_size: .; j_call: TRBJ1-5; v_call: TRBV6-2/TRBV6-3
cdr3_nt: TGTGCCAGTAGGGGGGACGGCCATCAGCCCCAGCATTTT; cdr3_aa: CASRGDGHQPQHF; d_call: .; cdr3_length: 13; clone_size: .; j_call: TRBJ1-5; v_call: TRBV19
cdr3_nt: TGTGCCAGCAGTCCCAGACAGGGGGGACTGGACGAGCAGTACTTC; cdr3_aa: CASSPRQGGLDEQYF; d_call: TRBD1; cdr3_length: 15; clone_size: few; j_call: TRBJ2-7; v_call: TRBV10-2
cdr3_nt: TGCAGTGCTAATCGAGGGATCGGGGGCGAGCAGTACTTC; cdr3_aa: CSANRGIGGEQYF; d_call: .; cdr3_length: 13; clone_size: many; j_call: TRBJ2-7; v_call: TRBV20-1
cdr3_nt: TGTGCCAGCAGTCCCCCTGCGGGAGCGAACACCGGGGAGCTGTTTTTT; cdr3_aa: CASSPPAGANTGELFF; d_call: TRBD2; cdr3_length: 16; clone_size: few; j_call: TRBJ2-2; v_call: TRBV6-1
cdr3_nt: TGTGCCAGCAGTGAATACGGGAGCTCTGGAAACACCATATATTTT; cdr3_aa: CASSEYGSSGNTIYF; d_call: .; cdr3_length: 15; clone_size: few; j_call: TRBJ1-3; v_call: TRBV2
cdr3_nt: TGTGCCACCAGTGCGACTAGCGGGAGCACAGATACGCAGTATTTT; cdr3_aa: CATSATSGSTDTQYF; d_call: TRBD2; cdr3_length: 15; clone_size: .; j_call: TRBJ2-3; v_call: TRBV24-1
cdr3_nt: TGTGCCAGCAGCCGCCCCCTAGGGAGCCTGAACACTGAAGCTTTCTTT; cdr3_aa: CASSRPLGSLNTEAFF; d_call: .; cdr3_length: 16; clone_size: .; j_call: TRBJ1-1; v_call: TRBV6-1
cdr3_nt: TGTGCCACCAGCACCCTGACCACAGGTGGCTACGAGCAGTACTTC; cdr3_aa: CATSTLTTGGYEQYF; d_call: .; cdr3_length: 15; clone_size: many; j_call: TRBJ2-7; v_call: TRBV15
cdr3_nt: TGTGCCAGCAGGCTCTCAAGCGGACGGAACTATGGCTACACCTTC; cdr3_aa: CASRLSSGRNYGYTF; d_call: .; cdr3_length: 15; clone_size: .; j_call: TRBJ1-2; v_call: TRBV27
cdr3_nt: TGTGCCAGCAGTGAGTCGGACAGGGGAAATTCACCCCTCCACTTT; cdr3_aa: CASSESDRGNSPLHF; d_call: TRBD1; cdr3_length: 15; clone_size: .; j_call: TRBJ1-6; v_call: TRBV9
cdr3_nt: TGTGCCACCAGCAGAGCAGGGAAATTAACCCAGCCCCAGCATTTT; cdr3_aa: CATSRAGKLTQPQHF; d_call: .; cdr3_length: 15; clone_size: many; j_call: TRBJ1-5; v_call: TRBV15
cdr3_nt: TGTGCCACCCAATATGGGAACACCGGGGAGCTGTTTTTT; cdr3_aa: CATQYGNTGELFF; d_call: .; cdr3_length: 13; clone_size: .; j_call: TRBJ2-2; v_call: TRBV9
cdr3_nt: TGCGCCAGCAGCGAAGGGGACAGGCTATACGAGCAGTACTTC; cdr3_aa: CASSEGDRLYEQYF; d_call: TRBD1; cdr3_length: 14; clone_size: many; j_call: TRBJ2-7; v_call: TRBV5-1
cdr3_nt: TGCAGCGTTGAAGATCTTATCAGCTTTGAAGCTTTCTTT; cdr3_aa: CSVEDLISFEAFF; d_call: .; cdr3_length: 13; clone_size: .; j_call: TRBJ1-1; v_call: TRBV29-1
cdr3_nt: TGCAGTGCTAGATGGGACAGGGGTTACAATGAGCAGTTCTTC; cdr3_aa: CSARWDRGYNEQFF; d_call: TRBD1; cdr3_length: 14; clone_size: few; j_call: TRBJ2-1; v_call: TRBV20-1
cdr3_nt: TGTGCCAGCAGCGCAGAGTTCAAGAACACTGAAGCTTTCTTT; cdr3_aa: CASSAEFKNTEAFF; d_call: .; cdr3_length: 14; clone_size: .; j_call: TRBJ1-1; v_call: TRBV11-3
cdr3_nt: TGTGCCAGCAGCTTAACCTCTTGGGGGCTGCGCGATGGCTACACCTTC; cdr3_aa: CASSLTSWGLRDGYTF; d_call: .; cdr3_length: 16; clone_size: many; j_call: TRBJ1-2; v_call: TRBV7-9
cdr3_nt: TGCAGTGTACTTTCGGGGGTTGGAGATACGCAGTATTTT; cdr3_aa: CSVLSGVGDTQYF; d_call: .; cdr3_length: 13; clone_size: few; j_call: TRBJ2-3; v_call: TRBV20-1
cdr3_nt: TGTGCCAGCAGCCTCCTCAGACAGGGCCTCAACACCGGGGAGCTGTTTTTT; cdr3_aa: CASSLLRQGLNTGELFF; d_call: TRBD1; cdr3_length: 17; clone_size: few; j_call: TRBJ2-2; v_call: TRBV7-3
cdr3_nt: TGTGCCACCAGTGACGTAGCGGGAGGAGTTCCAGATACGCAGTATTTT; cdr3_aa: CATSDVAGGVPDTQYF; d_call: TRBD2; cdr3_length: 16; clone_size: many; j_call: TRBJ2-3; v_call: TRBV24-1
cdr3_nt: TGTGCCGCCAGCAGCTACCGGGGCACTGAAGCTTTCTTT; cdr3_aa: CAASSYRGTEAFF; d_call: .; cdr3_length: 13; clone_size: .; j_call: TRBJ1-1; v_call: TRBV15
cdr3_nt: TGCAGTGCTACCCCGGGACTTTCCTACGAGCAGTACTTC; cdr3_aa: CSATPGLSYEQYF; d_call: .; cdr3_length: 13; clone_size: many; j_call: TRBJ2-7; v_call: TRBV20-1
cdr3_nt: TGTGCCAGCAGCAAGAGTCCAGGGGGCAAGGGAGAGACCCAGTACTTC; cdr3_aa: CASSKSPGGKGETQYF; d_call: TRBD1; cdr3_length: 16; clone_size: few; j_call: TRBJ2-5; v_call: TRBV7-8
cdr3_nt: TGTGCCAGCAGGCCCGGGACTAGCTCCTACGAGCAGTACTTC; cdr3_aa: CASRPGTSSYEQYF; d_call: TRBD2; cdr3_length: 14; clone_size: .; j_call: TRBJ2-7; v_call: TRBV2
cdr3_nt: TGTGCCAGCAGTGACTCGAAGACAGGGATTGATTCACCCCTCCACTTT; cdr3_aa: CASSDSKTGIDSPLHF; d_call: TRBD1; cdr3_length: 16; clone_size: .; j_call: TRBJ1-6; v_call: TRBV6-4
cdr3_nt: TGCGCCAGCAGAGGGGCGGGGGCCTACGAGCAGTACTTC; cdr3_aa: CASRGAGAYEQYF; d_call: TRBD2; cdr3_length: 13; clone_size: .; j_call: TRBJ2-7; v_call: TRBV10-2
cdr3_nt: TGCAGTGCATCACGGGAGGGCCTGAACAATGAGCAGTTCTTC; cdr3_aa: CSASREGLNNEQFF; d_call: TRBD2; cdr3_length: 14; clone_size: few; j_call: TRBJ2-1; v_call: TRBV20-1
cdr3_nt: TGTGCCAGCAGCACGAATGACGCGTTTGGCACTGAAGCTTTCTTT; cdr3_aa: CASSTNDAFGTEAFF; d_call: .; cdr3_length: 15; clone_size: .; j_call: TRBJ1-1; v_call: TRBV4-2
cdr3_nt: TGTGCCAGCAGCTTAGGACAGGGGGAGGTAGATACGCAGTATTTT; cdr3_aa: CASSLGQGEVDTQYF; d_call: TRBD1; cdr3_length: 15; clone_size: few; j_call: TRBJ2-3; v_call: TRBV11-2
cdr3_nt: TGCGCCAGCAGCTTGGAAACAGGGAGTGAGCAGTTCTTC; cdr3_aa: CASSLETGSEQFF; d_call: .; cdr3_length: 13; clone_size: .; j_call: TRBJ2-1; v_call: TRBV5-1
cdr3_nt: TGTGCCAGCAGTTACGATACCTTCACCGGGGAGCTGTTTTTT; cdr3_aa: CASSYDTFTGELFF; d_call: .; cdr3_length: 14; clone_size: .; j_call: TRBJ2-2; v_call: TRBV6-5
cdr3_nt: TGTGCCACCAGCAGAGGACCGAACACTGAAGCTTTCTTT; cdr3_aa: CATSRGPNTEAFF; d_call: .; cdr3_length: 13; clone_size: many; j_call: TRBJ1-1; v_call: TRBV15
cdr3_nt: TGCGCCAGCTCGTTCAAGGGTTTTGAAGCTTTCTTT; cdr3_aa: CASSFKGFEAFF; d_call: .; cdr3_length: 12; clone_size: many; j_call: TRBJ1-1; v_call: TRBV10-2
cdr3_nt: TGCAGTGCCCCTCGGGCGGGGACTCCTGATCCCTACAGTGAGCAGTTCTTC; cdr3_aa: CSAPRAGTPDPYSEQFF; d_call: .; cdr3_length: 17; clone_size: once; j_call: TRBJ2-1; v_call: TRBV20-1